The clone carrying this T cell receptor beta chain has a count of ten or more. Clinical symptoms, serum thyroxine, TRAb, thyroid ultrasound and orbital computed tomography established diagnosis. This CDR3 is 13 amino acids long. V lost 6 bases to trimming and J lost 5 bases, with 14 bases between them. Germline CDR1 is DFQATT and CDR2 is SNEGSKA (reference sequence). The source of the sample is a study of T cells in Graves' hyperthyroidism and ophthalmopathy. Amplification of TCR beta CDR3 regions used RNA as the template. Initially, a first-round RT-PCR of the TCR CDR3 employed the HTBI primer set. MiXCR, applied by TCRdb to the multiplex PCR reads, yields one record per CDR3 protein. The data contain hundreds of thousands of distinct CDR3 sequences, roughly 14% of them singletons.

Source material: blood. This sequence was found in a woman in her thirties with Graves' hyperthyroidism that later progressed to Graves' ophthalmopathy. The J gene is TRBJ1-5, the V gene TRBV20-1; weak D call: TRBD1 (6 bases). The DNA for the CDR3 is TGCAGTGCGAACAGGGAAGGGGATCAGCCCCAGCATTTT. Residues: CSANREGDQPQHF.